This is a list of T cell receptor beta chains from one sample in a study of blood T cell repertoires in COVID-19. The data were produced by immunoSEQ multiplex PCR, yet TCRdb's version contains in-frame clones alone and is incomplete. The sample lists roughly 180,000 clones, under 90% occurring once. Sequenced material: PBMCs or T cells enriched from blood (not recorded which). The receptors derive from a man in his 60s who had recovered from COVID-19. The CDR3 runs from the conserved cysteine through the conserved F or W. The order of the fields is J gene, V gene, D gene, clone size, CDR3 DNA, CDR3 protein. The D gene is left open where the match is weak. Clone size is stated in some rows and not others, as once, few, many or a class when expanded.

TRBJ1-1 TRBV9 NA NA TGTGCCAGCAGCGTAGGTGGACAGTTGAACACTGAAGCTTTCTTT CASSVGGQLNTEAFF
TRBJ2-2 TRBV6-1 NA NA TGTGCCAGCAGTGAAATCCTCCAGGCCGGGGAGCTGTTTTTT CASSEILQAGELFF
TRBJ2-2 TRBV7-2 NA NA TGTGCCAGCAGCTTAGATGGCGCAGGGCGCGCCGGGGAGCTGTTTTTT CASSLDGAGRAGELFF
TRBJ2-3 TRBV12-3/TRBV12-4 NA NA TGTGCGCTGTCAGGGGACAGCACAGATACGCAGTATTTT CALSGDSTDTQYF
TRBJ1-3 TRBV7-6 NA NA TGTGCCAGCAGCATGGGAGGAAACTCTGGAAACACCATATATTTT CASSMGGNSGNTIYF
TRBJ1-2 TRBV6-5 TRBD1 NA TGTGCCAGCAGTTATATGGTCGGGACAGGGACAGGCTACACCTTC CASSYMVGTGTGYTF
TRBJ2-5 TRBV24-1 TRBD2 NA TGTGCCACCAGTGATTCGAGGGAGGGAGAGACCCAGTACTTC CATSDSREGETQYF
TRBJ1-3 TRBV5-1 NA NA TGCGCCAGCAGCTTGACAGGAGACGACCAAAACACCATATATTTT CASSLTGDDQNTIYF
TRBJ2-5 TRBV9 TRBD2 NA TGTGCCAGCAGCGGGGGGCTAGCGGGGGCCCAAGAGACCCAGTACTTC CASSGGLAGAQETQYF
TRBJ2-3 TRBV9 NA NA TGTGCCAGCAGCGGACGCCTGGCGACAACTAGCACAGATACGCAGTATTTT CASSGRLATTSTDTQYF
TRBJ2-7 TRBV11-2 TRBD1 NA TGTGCCAGCAGCTTAGGCGGAGGACAGGGAAATGTTTACGAGCAGTACTTC CASSLGGGQGNVYEQYF
TRBJ1-2 TRBV6-5 TRBD1 NA TGTGCCAGCACATCGGGACAGGGCGACTATGGCTACACCTTC CASTSGQGDYGYTF
TRBJ1-6 TRBV7-2 TRBD1 NA TGTGCCAGCAGCTTAAGACAGGGGGCGCTTCGGCCACCCCTCCACTTT CASSLRQGALRPPLHF
TRBJ2-2 TRBV10-3 TRBD2 NA TGTGCCATCAGAACTAGCGGGACGCACACCGGGGAGCTGTTTTTT CAIRTSGTHTGELFF
TRBJ1-4 TRBV7-6 NA NA TGTGCCAGCAGACAGGACGGATTTAATGAAAAACTGTTTTTT CASRQDGFNEKLFF
TRBJ1-3 TRBV6-5 NA NA TGTGCCAGCAGTTACCGACAGCACTCTGGAAACACCATATATTTT CASSYRQHSGNTIYF
TRBJ2-7 TRBV2 TRBD2 NA TGTGCCAGCCAACTACCTTTTAGCGGGAGTTTCGAGCAGTACTTC CASQLPFSGSFEQYF
TRBJ1-2 TRBV3-1/TRBV3-2 NA NA TGTGCCAGCAGCCAACAGGACTATGGCTACACCTTC CASSQQDYGYTF
TRBJ2-1 TRBV9 TRBD2 NA TGTGCCAGCAGCGTAGTGGGGACTAGCGGGAGTCCCTACAATGAGCAGTTCTTC CASSVVGTSGSPYNEQFF
TRBJ1-1 TRBV14 TRBD1 NA TGTGCCAGCAGCCGCAACAGGGGGACGGGTGAAGCTTTCTTT CASSRNRGTGEAFF
TRBJ2-7 TRBV7-3 TRBD1 NA TGTGCCAGCAGCATGACAGGGGGCGGATACGAGCAGTACTTC CASSMTGGGYEQYF
TRBJ1-4 TRBV27 NA few TGTGCCAGCAGTCCTCCGGGGGGTAGAGGTGAAAAACTGTTTTTT CASSPPGGRGEKLFF
TRBJ2-7 TRBV21-1 NA NA TGTGCCAGCAGCCTCCGTCCGGGACAGGCAAGCGAGCAGTACTTC CASSLRPGQASEQYF
TRBJ2-2 TRBV4-1 NA few TGCGCCAGCAGCCAAGGGGCAGCCTTGAACACCGGGGAGCTGTTTTTT CASSQGAALNTGELFF
TRBJ2-1 TRBV11-1 NA NA TGTGCCAGCAGCTTCCAGAACAATGAGCAGTTCTTC CASSFQNNEQFF
TRBJ2-7 TRBV19 TRBD1 NA TGTGCCAGTAGTATTGGCCCAGGGGGCGGGTACGAGCAGTACTTC CASSIGPGGGYEQYF
TRBJ1-1 TRBV19 NA NA TGTGCCAGCTCTCGGGAGGGTCGGACTGAAGCTTTCTTT CASSREGRTEAFF
TRBJ1-6 TRBV28 TRBD1 few TGTGCCAGCAGTTTATCTGGGGCAGGGGGTAATTCACCCCTCCACTTT CASSLSGAGGNSPLHF
TRBJ2-1 TRBV2 TRBD1 NA TGTGCCATACTGACAGGGGCGGATGAGCAGTTCTTC CAILTGADEQFF
TRBJ2-1 TRBV28 NA once TGTGCCAGCAGTTTCTTAATGGGGAGCTCCTACAATGAGCAGTTCTTC CASSFLMGSSYNEQFF
TRBJ2-1 TRBV24-1 TRBD1 once TGTGCCACCAGTGATCGGAGGACAGGGTCCGGGAATGAGCAGTTCTTC CATSDRRTGSGNEQFF
TRBJ2-2 TRBV5-1 NA few TGCGCCAGCTGGGGGACAACTAACACCGGGGAGCTGTTTTTT CASWGTTNTGELFF
TRBJ1-5 TRBV5-1 NA NA TGCGCCAGCAGCGAAAGGGGTAGAGGCAATCAGCCCCAGCATTTT CASSERGRGNQPQHF
TRBJ1-6 TRBV5-1 TRBD1 NA TGCGCCAGCAGCACAGGGGGACAGGGGAATTCACCCCTCCACTTT CASSTGGQGNSPLHF
TRBJ2-1 TRBV5-3 TRBD2 once TGTGCCAGAAGCTTGGCGCGAGCGGGAGAGCAGTTCTTC CARSLARAGEQFF
TRBJ2-3 TRBV29-1 NA NA TGCAGCTCCTCATCTAACACAGATACGCAGTATTTT CSSSSNTDTQYF
TRBJ1-5 TRBV4-1 NA NA TGCGCCAGCAGCCAAACATACAGGGACCTTTCCACGCAGCCCCAGCATTTT CASSQTYRDLSTQPQHF
TRBJ1-1 TRBV2 NA NA TGTGCCAGCAGTGATCGGGGTTTGGCTGAAGCTTTCTTT CASSDRGLAEAFF
TRBJ2-4 TRBV28 TRBD1 NA TGTGCCAGCAGTCTGACAGGGGTAGCCAAAAACATTCAGTACTTC CASSLTGVAKNIQYF
TRBJ1-4 TRBV27 NA NA TGTGCCATCCCGTTGGAAAAACTGTTTTTT CAIPLEKLFF
TRBJ1-5 TRBV7-2 NA NA TGTGCCAGCAGCTTAGTCGATCAGCCCCAGCATTTT CASSLVDQPQHF
TRBJ1-4 TRBV28 NA NA TGTGCCAGCAGTCCAGGTTCCCGTCTACTCGAAAAACTGTTTTTT CASSPGSRLLEKLFF
TRBJ2-7 TRBV5-1 NA NA TGCGCCAGCAGTTTGACAGGATCCTACGAGCAGTACTTC CASSLTGSYEQYF
TRBJ1-1 TRBV3-1/TRBV3-2 NA NA TGTGCCAGCAGCCAAGCCGACAGACTCACTGAAGCTTTCTTT CASSQADRLTEAFF
TRBJ2-2 TRBV5-1 TRBD1 many TGCGCCAGCAGCTACACCGACAGGGGGACCGGGGAGCTGTTTTTT CASSYTDRGTGELFF